Listed below are T cell receptor beta chains from one sample, sequenced in a study of T cell responses to AZD1222 COVID-19 vaccine. TCRdb's copy holds only in-frame clones and misses some; the assay was immunoSEQ multiplex PCR. The table lists more than 110,000 clones, about 90% of them singletons. The specimen was peripheral blood, collected 28 days after the second AZD1222 dose. Receptor source: an adult who received the AZD1222 COVID-19 vaccine. Both conserved end residues are part of each CDR3. A D gene is named only where the DNA matches it firmly. Some rows have no size entry. The others give once, few or many, or a class for an expanded clone.

J,size,V,D,DNA,CDR3
TRBJ2-7,.,TRBV5-6,.,TGTGCCAGCAGCCGAGGGGTCGAGCAGTACTTC,CASSRGVEQYF
TRBJ2-6,.,TRBV7-9,.,TGTGCCAGCAGCTTAGCCCGCCAAGGCTCTGGGGCCAACGTCCTGACTTTC,CASSLARQGSGANVLTF
TRBJ1-5,.,TRBV5-6,.,TGTGCCAGCAGCTTGGGCGGTCCCCTCGGCAATCAGCCCCAGCATTTT,CASSLGGPLGNQPQHF
TRBJ2-3,.,TRBV2,TRBD2,TGTGCCAGCAGGGGGACTAGCGGGAGCACAGATACGCAGTATTTT,CASRGTSGSTDTQYF
TRBJ1-2,.,TRBV3-1/TRBV3-2,.,TGTGCCAGCAGCCAAGATCGGTTAGGGAGCTATGGCTACACCTTC,CASSQDRLGSYGYTF
TRBJ2-1,.,TRBV6-5,.,TGTGCCAGCAGTTCCCCGAGGGGTATCTATGAGTTCTTC,CASSSPRGIYEFF
TRBJ2-6,.,TRBV7-2,TRBD2,TGTGCCAGCACCCCGACTAGCGGGAGAACTGGGGCCAACGTCCTGACTTTC,CASTPTSGRTGANVLTF
TRBJ1-6,.,TRBV13,.,TGTGCCAGCAGCTCCCCGGGAAGGGCGCTCCACTTT,CASSSPGRALHF
TRBJ1-6,.,TRBV28,.,TGTGCCAGCAGACTCTCCGGGTCCGACAATTCACCCCTCCACTTT,CASRLSGSDNSPLHF
TRBJ1-1,.,TRBV18,.,TGTGCCAGCTCACCGCAATCCGGGACGAACACTGAAGCTTTCTTT,CASSPQSGTNTEAFF
TRBJ2-7,.,TRBV4-3,.,TGCGCCAGCAGCCAAGAGAGGAGTAGGGTCGACGAGCAGTACTTC,CASSQERSRVDEQYF
TRBJ2-1,.,TRBV4-3,TRBD2,TGCGCCAGCAGCCAAGATTTGATAGCGGGCCCCCACTCCTACAATGAGCAGTTCTTC,CASSQDLIAGPHSYNEQFF
TRBJ1-5,.,TRBV28,.,TGTGCCAGCAGCCTCTCAGGGGGCAATCAGCCCCAGCATTTT,CASSLSGGNQPQHF
TRBJ1-2,.,TRBV28,.,TGTGCCAGCAGCCCGCCATTCCGGGGGGCGGTTGGCTACACCTTC,CASSPPFRGAVGYTF
TRBJ2-1,.,TRBV25-1,TRBD1,TGTGCCACCCAAGGGGTGTCTGGACAGGGTTGGAATGAGCAGTTCTTC,CATQGVSGQGWNEQFF
TRBJ1-4,once,TRBV10-3,.,TGTGCCATCAGTGTGCCGGGGGGAGAAAAACTGTTTTTT,CAISVPGGEKLFF
TRBJ1-1,once,TRBV4-3,.,TGCGCCAGCAGCCAGTCCCGGGTTGGGAACACTGAAGCTTTCTTT,CASSQSRVGNTEAFF